These 20 T cell receptor beta chains share one sample of origin, sequenced in a study of molecular identifiers for immune sequencing clone quantification. TCRdb reprocessed the PCR reads with MiXCR, giving one entry per CDR3 protein. Of over 600,000 distinct CDR3 sequences in the sample, 15% to 20% are singletons; the top ten hold roughly 0.9%. The sequenced material came from naive CD8+ T cells from blood, with Jurkat cell RNA spiked in. The subset: FACS-sorted CD8+CD4-CCR7+CD45RA+ naive T cells. Receptors were obtained from a human donor in good health. Some libraries in this study had Jurkat cell RNA spiked in.

The chain links TRBV3-1 to TRBJ2-5, with TRBD2 as a possible D gene (6 bases). The CDR3 runs 14 residues. The germline CDR1 and CDR2 sequences are LGHDT and YNNKEL (reference sequence). Trimming cost V 1 base and J 5 bases, with 11 bases left between them. In DNA form, the CDR3 reads TGTGCCAGCAGCCAAGTGCGGGACGGGGAGACCCAGTACTTC. Protein sequence: CASSQVRDGETQYF.

This clonotype was seen at least ten times. The V gene is TRBV6-6, the J gene TRBJ1-1; 8 positions agree with TRBD1. This CDR3 comprises 16 residues. The V and J ends lost 5 bases and 0 bases, in that order; junction bases with no gene match: 8. CDR1 and CDR2 from the germline V gene are MNHNY and SVGAGI (reference sequence). The CDR3 bases are TGTGCCAGCAGTATCGGACAGGGAAACATGAACACTGAAGCTTTCTTT. It is translated as CASSIGQGNMNTEAFF.

In this sample, this clonotype turned up many times. The chain combines TRBV20-1 with TRBJ2-5; D is undetermined. Trimming removed 3 bases from V and 5 bases from J, with 19 bases in between. CDR1 is DFQATT, CDR2 SNEGSKA, per germline (reference sequence). The CDR3 covers 15 residues. The DNA of the CDR3 is TGCAGTGCTAGGGGCCTAGTGGATGGGTACGAGACCCAGTACTTC. As protein: CSARGLVDGYETQYF.

This clonotype was seen at least ten times. The chain joins TRBV4-3 to TRBJ2-6, with D possibly TRBD2 on 5 matching bases. Trimming shortened V by 2 bases and J by 0 bases, and 8 bases separated the two germline ends. Per germline, CDR1 LGHNA and CDR2 YSLEER. The CDR3 contains 16 residues. CDR3 nucleotides: TGCGCCAGCAGCCAATGGGAGAGCTCTGGGGCCAACGTCCTGACTTTC. As protein: CASSQWESSGANVLTF.

Remarks on this clonotype: One end of the junction varies from germline; a read error may be responsible. This chain uses TRBV7-9 with TRBJ2-7, with no clear D. This CDR3 spans 13 amino acids. CDR1 SEHNR and CDR2 FQNEAQ come from the germline V gene (reference sequence). CDR3 region: CASSLAALYEQYF. The DNA of the CDR3 is TGTGCCAGCAGTTTAGCAGCCTTGTACGAGCAGTACTTC.

On this clonotype itself: A much larger clone lies a single base off, so this may be a read error. V is TRBV7-9 and J is TRBJ2-5, with a tentative D call TRBD2 (5 bases). The germline gives CDR1 SEHNR, CDR2 FQNEAQ (reference sequence). The CDR3 totals 12 residues. The CDR3 protein is CASGSWEEAQYF. The DNA for the CDR3 is TGTGCCAGCGGGAGTTGGGAAGAGGCCCAGTACTTC.

J is TRBJ1-2 and V is TRBV7-9; possibly TRBD1 for D (5 bases). Deletions cut 7 bases from V and 0 bases from J, with 18 bases between. This CDR3 comprises 16 residues. Germline CDR1 reads SEHNR; CDR2 reads FQNEAQ (reference sequence). The chain's CDR3 is CASISDSRPSNYGYTF. The CDR3, as DNA: TGTGCCAGCATCAGTGACAGCCGTCCTTCTAACTATGGCTACACCTTC.

This clonotype showed up just once. This could be a read error, since a much larger clone is one nucleotide away. The chain carries TRBV7-9 and TRBJ2-5; D gene ambiguous. The CDR3 has 13 amino acids. CDR1 is SEHNR and CDR2 is FQNEAQ in the germline V gene (reference sequence). The CDR3 nucleotides read TGTGCCGGCAGCTTTTTAGGTGGAGAGACCCAGTACTTC. This translates into CAGSFLGGETQYF. The variable domain in full, completed from reference TRBV7-9 and TRBJ2-5, reads DTGVSQNPRHKITKRGQNVTFRCDPISEHNRLYWYRQTLGQGPEFLTYFQNEAQLEKSRLLSDRFSAERPKGSFSTLEIQRTEQGDSAMYLCAGSFLGGETQYFGPGTRLLVL.

As for this clonotype: This clone may be a read error of a much larger clone one base away. This chain connects TRBV25-1 to TRBJ2-3, with 14 bases lining up with TRBD2. This CDR3 comprises 18 residues. Germline V gene data show CDR1 as MGHDK and CDR2 as SYGVNS. The DNA of the CDR3 is TGTGCCGGCAGTGGCCTCCGGACTAGCGGGAGGACGACAGATACGCAGTATTTT. Translation gives CAGSGLRTSGRTTDTQYF. Based on the CDR3 plus reference TRBV25-1 and TRBJ2-3, the full variable domain is EADIYQTPRYLVIGTGKKITLECSQTMGHDKMYWYQQDPGMELHLIHYSYGVNSTEKGDLSSESTVSRIRTEHFPLTLESARPSHTSQYLCAGSGLRTSGRTTDTQYFGPGTRLTVL.

This clonotype was seen only a few times. The rearrangement links TRBV7-2 to TRBJ2-7; the match to TRBD2 covers 8 bases. With 0 bases clipped from V and 2 bases from J, the junction kept 12 bases outside the gene matches. The CDR3 has 18 amino acids. Germline V gene data show CDR1 as SGHTA and CDR2 as FQGNSA. The CDR3 protein is CASSLAPGGRDVTYEQYF. The CDR3 coding sequence is TGTGCCAGCAGCTTAGCGCCGGGGGGGAGGGACGTAACCTACGAGCAGTACTTC.

This sequence joins TRBV25-1 and TRBJ1-2; 7 bases match TRBD1. Per germline, CDR1 MGHDK and CDR2 SYGVNS. This CDR3 contains 16 residues. The J segment lost 5 bases and the V segment lost 3 bases, leaving 12 bases of the junction unmatched. This chain's CDR3 is CASSELDRVGGYGYTF. In DNA form, the CDR3 reads TGTGCCAGCAGTGAGCTAGACAGGGTAGGAGGGTATGGCTACACCTTC.

Note on this clonotype: A much larger clone sits a single nucleotide away, making a read error possible. This rearrangement joins TRBV6-2 or TRBV6-3 to TRBJ1-2; the D gene is possibly TRBD1 (6 bases). This CDR3 contains 13 residues. The germline V gene encodes CDR1 MNHEY and CDR2 SVGEGT. CDR3 protein: CASSSDSHYGYAF. The CDR3, as DNA: TGTGCCAGCAGTTCGGACAGTCACTATGGCTACGCCTTC.

Remarks on this clonotype: A read error may account for a junction end that differs from germline. This chain links TRBV3-1 with TRBJ2-1, with 9 nucleotides matching TRBD2. The CDR3 consists of 16 residues. Germline lookup yields CDR1 LGHDT and CDR2 YNNKEL (reference sequence). In nucleotides, the CDR3 is TGTGCCAGCAGCCAAACCTCTAGCGGGGTCTACAATGGGCAGTTCTTC. Its translation is CASSQTSSGVYNGQFF.

On this clonotype itself: A much bigger clone sits one base away, suggesting this may be a read error. This sequence joins TRBV12-3 or TRBV12-4 and TRBJ1-5; D call uncertain. The length of the CDR3 is 13 residues. CDR3 protein: CPSSETRNQPQHF. The DNA for the CDR3 is TGTCCCAGCAGTGAGACTAGAAATCAGCCCCAGCATTTT.

Details on this clonotype: A far larger clone is off by one base, so a read error is likely. The genes are TRBV6-2 or TRBV6-3 and TRBJ1-1; D gene unclear. Germline V gene data show CDR1 as MNHEY and CDR2 as SVGEGT. Trimming cost V 5 bases and J 6 bases, with 7 bases left between them. This CDR3 contains 11 residues. CDR3 protein: CASSGSAEAFF. The CDR3 DNA reads TGTGCCAGCAGTGGGAGCGCTGAAGCTTTCTTT.

This clonotype showed up just a few times. The chain joins TRBV2 to TRBJ1-2; no definite D call. The length of the CDR3 is 11 residues. CDR1 and CDR2 (germline): SNHLY, FYNNEI. The V end lost 7 bases, the J end lost 5 bases, and 8 bases lay between the germline ends. CDR3 bases: TGTGCCAGCACTTTGGGGTATGGCTACACCTTC. This translates into CASTLGYGYTF.

This clonotype was counted at least ten times. The V call is TRBV7-9, the J call TRBJ1-1; D unclear. The length of the CDR3 is 14 residues. Germline V gives CDR1 SEHNR, CDR2 FQNEAQ (reference sequence). The V and J ends lost 5 bases and 5 bases respectively, with 15 bases between them. CDR3 in DNA: TGTGCCAGCAGCCCCCCCGGGGTCTGGACTGAAGCTTTCTTT. Amino acids: CASSPPGVWTEAFF. Supplemented by reference TRBV7-9 and TRBJ1-1, the full variable domain reads DTGVSQNPRHKITKRGQNVTFRCDPISEHNRLYWYRQTLGQGPEFLTYFQNEAQLEKSRLLSDRFSAERPKGSFSTLEIQRTEQGDSAMYLCASSPPGVWTEAFFGQGTRLTVV.

The V call is TRBV27, the J call TRBJ1-6; D is unresolved. Germline V lookup: CDR1 MNHEY, CDR2 SMNVEV (reference sequence). V lost 6 bases and J 2 bases, leaving 14 bases between the germline ends. CDR3 length equals 16 residues. CDR3 residues: CASRPLGTAYNSPLHF. CDR3 DNA sequence: TGTGCCAGCAGGCCCCTCGGAACTGCCTATAATTCACCCCTCCACTTT.

The sample holds a few counts of this clonotype. CDR3 nucleotides: TGTGCCAGCAGTGGGGGCTCCGGGGAGCTGTTTTTT. Translation: CASSGGSGELFF. The V gene is TRBV7-9, the J gene TRBJ2-2; D perhaps matches TRBD1 (6 bases). V was pared by 6 bases and J by 6 bases, with 8 bases between. This CDR3 comprises 12 residues. The germline CDR1 and CDR2 sequences are SEHNR and FQNEAQ (reference sequence).

The chain carries TRBV7-9 and TRBJ1-6; D remains unclear. V was pared by 1 base and J by 7 bases, with 11 bases between. Germline V CDR1 and CDR2: SEHNR, FQNEAQ (reference sequence). CDR3 size: 15 residues. The CDR3 loop reads CASSLVERGNSPLHF. For the CDR3, the DNA is TGTGCCAGCAGCTTAGTAGAGAGAGGAAATTCACCCCTCCACTTT.